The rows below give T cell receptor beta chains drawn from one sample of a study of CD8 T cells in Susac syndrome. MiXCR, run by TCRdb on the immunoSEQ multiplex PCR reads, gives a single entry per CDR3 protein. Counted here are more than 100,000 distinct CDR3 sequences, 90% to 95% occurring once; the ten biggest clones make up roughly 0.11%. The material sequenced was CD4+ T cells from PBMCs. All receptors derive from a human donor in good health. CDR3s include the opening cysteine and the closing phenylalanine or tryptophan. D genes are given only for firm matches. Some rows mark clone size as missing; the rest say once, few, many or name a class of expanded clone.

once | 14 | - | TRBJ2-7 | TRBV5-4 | CASSPRGGPYEQYF | TGTGCCAGCAGCCCGAGGGGCGGTCCCTACGAGCAGTACTTC
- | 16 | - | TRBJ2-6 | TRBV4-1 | CASSQIAGTGANVLTF | TGCGCCAGCAGCCAAATAGCAGGAACAGGGGCCAACGTCCTGACTTTC
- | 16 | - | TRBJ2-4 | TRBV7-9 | CASSLVAGLGKNIQYF | TGTGCCAGCAGCTTAGTGGCCGGGCTGGGCAAAAACATTCAGTACTTC
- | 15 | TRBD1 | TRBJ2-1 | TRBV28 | CASSSGTGSYNEQFF | TGTGCCAGCAGTTCCGGGACAGGCTCCTACAATGAGCAGTTCTTC
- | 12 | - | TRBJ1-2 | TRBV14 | CASSQQNYGYTF | TGTGCCAGCAGCCAACAGAACTATGGCTACACCTTC
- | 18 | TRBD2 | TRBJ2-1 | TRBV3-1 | CASSPTSGRAGPYNEQFF | TGTGCCAGCAGCCCGACTAGCGGGAGGGCCGGCCCCTACAATGAGCAGTTCTTC
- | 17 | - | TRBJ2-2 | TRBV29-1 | CSVVVGRGTANTGELFF | TGCAGCGTTGTGGTGGGGCGGGGCACCGCGAACACCGGGGAGCTGTTTTTT
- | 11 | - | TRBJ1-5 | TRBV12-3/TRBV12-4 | CASNPSQPQHF | TGTGCCAGCAACCCCAGCCAGCCCCAGCATTTT
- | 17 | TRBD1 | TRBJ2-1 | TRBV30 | CAWSADLTGGASNEQFF | TGTGCCTGGAGTGCCGATTTGACAGGGGGCGCAAGTAATGAGCAGTTCTTC
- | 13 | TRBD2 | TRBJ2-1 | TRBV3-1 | CASSQGLAAEQFF | TGTGCCAGCAGCCAAGGGCTAGCGGCTGAGCAGTTCTTC
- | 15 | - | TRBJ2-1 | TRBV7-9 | CASSHNWGSRNEQFF | TGTGCCAGCAGCCATAATTGGGGCTCGAGGAATGAGCAGTTCTTC
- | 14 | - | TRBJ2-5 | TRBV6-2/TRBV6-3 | CASRLGLVQETQYF | TGTGCCAGCAGACTTGGACTGGTTCAAGAGACCCAGTACTTC
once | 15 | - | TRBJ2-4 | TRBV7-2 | CASSLRAGGHSIQYF | TGTGCCAGCAGCTTACGGGCAGGAGGGCATAGCATTCAGTACTTC
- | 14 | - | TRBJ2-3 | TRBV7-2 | CASSLLTSTDTQYF | TGTGCCAGCAGCTTGCTGACTAGCACAGATACGCAGTATTTT
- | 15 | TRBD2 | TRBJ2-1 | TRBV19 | CASSTGLAAYNEQFF | TGTGCCAGTAGTACGGGACTAGCGGCCTACAATGAGCAGTTCTTC
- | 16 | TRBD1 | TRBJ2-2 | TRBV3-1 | CASRPSGTGGTGELFF | TGTGCCAGCAGACCGTCCGGGACAGGGGGTACCGGGGAGCTGTTTTTT
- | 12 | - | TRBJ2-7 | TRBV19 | CASSRDYYEQYF | TGTGCCAGTAGTCGAGACTACTACGAGCAGTACTTC
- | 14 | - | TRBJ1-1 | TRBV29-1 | CSVERGMGGTEAFF | TGCAGCGTTGAAAGGGGGATGGGTGGCACTGAAGCTTTCTTT
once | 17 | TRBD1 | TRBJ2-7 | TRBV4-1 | CASSQDLPGQGYYEQYF | TGCGCCAGCAGCCAAGATTTGCCGGGACAGGGATACTACGAGCAGTACTTC
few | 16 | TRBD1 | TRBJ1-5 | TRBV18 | CASSLGTGGSNQPQHF | TGTGCCAGCTCACTCGGGACAGGGGGCAGCAATCAGCCCCAGCATTTT
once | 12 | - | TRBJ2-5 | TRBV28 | CASTSFQETQYF | TGTGCCAGCACCTCATTCCAAGAGACCCAGTACTTC
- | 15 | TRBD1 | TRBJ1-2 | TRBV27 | CASSSDRGLLYGYTF | TGTGCCAGCAGTTCGGACAGGGGCCTTCTCTATGGCTACACCTTC
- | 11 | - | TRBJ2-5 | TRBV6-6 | CASGGPRTQYF | TGTGCCAGCGGTGGGCCACGGACCCAGTACTTC
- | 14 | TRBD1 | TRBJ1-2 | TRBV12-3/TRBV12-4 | CASSLSRGKDGYTF | TGTGCCAGCAGTTTGAGCAGGGGGAAGGATGGCTACACCTTC
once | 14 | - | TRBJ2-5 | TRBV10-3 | CAISEWADQETQYF | TGTGCCATCAGTGAGTGGGCAGACCAAGAGACCCAGTACTTC
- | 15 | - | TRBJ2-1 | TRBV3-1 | CASSQLEIPSNEQFF | TGTGCCAGCAGCCAATTGGAAATACCCAGCAATGAGCAGTTCTTC
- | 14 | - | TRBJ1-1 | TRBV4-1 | CASSLSQGNTEAFF | TGCGCCAGCAGCCTCTCCCAGGGGAACACTGAAGCTTTCTTT
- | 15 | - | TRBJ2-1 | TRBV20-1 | CSARDTASAGNEQFF | TGCAGTGCTAGAGATACGGCTTCCGCCGGCAATGAGCAGTTCTTC
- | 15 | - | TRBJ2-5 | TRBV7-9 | CASGRGSISQETQYF | TGTGCCAGCGGCCGAGGGTCGATCTCCCAAGAGACCCAGTACTTC
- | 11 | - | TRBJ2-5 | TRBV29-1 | CSVGERETQYF | TGCAGCGTAGGGGAACGGGAGACCCAGTACTTC
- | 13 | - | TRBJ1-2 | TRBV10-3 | CAISGLGNYGYTF | TGTGCCATCAGTGGACTGGGGAACTATGGCTACACCTTC
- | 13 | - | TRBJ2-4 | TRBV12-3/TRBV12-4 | CASSFLAGGIQYF | TGTGCCAGCAGTTTTCTCGCAGGGGGGATTCAGTACTTC
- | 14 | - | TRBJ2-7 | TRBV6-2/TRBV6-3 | CASSSTGMPYEQYF | TGTGCCAGCAGTTCAACAGGGATGCCCTACGAGCAGTACTTC
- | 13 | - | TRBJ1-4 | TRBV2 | CASRQGRSEKLFF | TGTGCCAGCAGGCAGGGACGGAGTGAAAAACTGTTTTTT
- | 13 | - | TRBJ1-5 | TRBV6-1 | CASRGANNQPQHF | TGTGCCAGCAGAGGGGCCAACAATCAGCCCCAGCATTTT